The present TCR beta chain was sequenced within a study of somatic reversion in DOCK8 deficiency (TCRdb year 2020). In terms of the full investigation: The study compared T cell receptor beta repertoires of DOCK8-deficient patients, DOCK8-revertant patients and healthy volunteers. The study investigated how somatic reversion of pathogenic DOCK8 variants alters lymphocyte differentiation and function in DOCK8 deficiency. DOCK8-deficient patients in the study had been reported previously.

Library preparation used multiplex PCR. TRB libraries were generated by one-step amplicon PCR from 90 to 100 ng genomic DNA using EuroClonality-NGS primers. TRB amplicons were sequenced on Illumina MiSeq instruments with 2 x 250 bp version 2 chemistry. Per the authors' processing: IMGT/HighV-QUEST was used for primary TRB sequence analysis and V(D)J annotation. Once nonfunctional clones had been removed and the data downsampled for comparisons between samples, VDJtools was used to evaluate repertoire diversity and composition. TCRdb's own reprocessing of the public reads used fastp at Q25 and MiXCR and kept productive beta chains. CDR3 protein duplicates are merged, each entry listing the most common genes and DNA. TCRdb, not the authors, supplied the V and J calls. The sample contains 4,000 to 4,500 distinct CDR3 sequences, about 25% of them found a single time. 8.5% to 10% of the sample belongs to the ten largest clones.

Broad study findings and their caveats: The methods did not state, for each individual sample, whether the source material was whole blood or PBMCs.

The healthy control blood was obtained from volunteer donors, who were supplied by blood services in Australia and France. For the TCR repertoire analysis, genomic DNA was extracted either from whole blood samples or from PBMCs. The germline ends are 17 bases apart after V is trimmed by 9 bases and J by 11 bases. The CDR3 holds 12 amino acids from the cysteine to the phenylalanine. Just the 36-base CDR3 DNA is kept, in frame starting at base 1. This clonotype is termed medium-sized (0.01 to 0.1%). Its recognized antigen is unknown. Base qualities were left out, and no much larger clone turns up one base away.

The clonotype comes from a human donor in good health. Recombination linked TRBV12-3 or TRBV12-4 to TRBJ1-5, and the D gene may be TRBD1, 6 bases matching. Material for sequencing was peripheral blood. Read as DNA, the sequence is TGTGCCAGTGCGGTAACCGGGACAACCCAGCATTTT. Its protein is CASAVTGTTQHF.